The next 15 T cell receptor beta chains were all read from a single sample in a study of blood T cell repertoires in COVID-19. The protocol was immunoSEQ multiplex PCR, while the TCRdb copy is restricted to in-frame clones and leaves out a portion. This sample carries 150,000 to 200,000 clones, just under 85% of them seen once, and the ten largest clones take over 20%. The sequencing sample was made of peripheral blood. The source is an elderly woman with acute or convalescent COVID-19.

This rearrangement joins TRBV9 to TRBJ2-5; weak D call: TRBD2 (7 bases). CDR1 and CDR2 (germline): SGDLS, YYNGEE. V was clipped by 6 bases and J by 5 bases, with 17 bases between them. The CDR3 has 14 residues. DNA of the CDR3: TGTGCCAGCATGCGGGGGCAGGCGGGGGAGACCCAGTACTTC. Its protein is CASMRGQAGETQYF. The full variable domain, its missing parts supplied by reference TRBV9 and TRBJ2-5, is DSGVTQTPKHLITATGQRVTLRCSPRSGDLSVYWYQQSLDQGLQFLIQYYNGEERAKGNILERFSAQQFPDLHSELNLSSLELGDSALYFCASMRGQAGETQYFGPGTRLLVL.

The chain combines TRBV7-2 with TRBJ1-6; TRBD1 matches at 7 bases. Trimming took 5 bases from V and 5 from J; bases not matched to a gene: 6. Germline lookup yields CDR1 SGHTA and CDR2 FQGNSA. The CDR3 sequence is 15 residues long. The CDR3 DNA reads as TGTGCCAGCAGCCCCCAGACAGGGCATAATTCACCCCTCCACTTT. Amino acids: CASSPQTGHNSPLHF. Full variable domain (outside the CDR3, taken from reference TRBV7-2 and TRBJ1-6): GAGVSQSPSNKVTEKGKDVELRCDPISGHTALYWYRQSLGQGLEFLIYFQGNSAPDKSGLPSDRFSAERTGGSVSTLTIQRTQQEDSAVYLCASSPQTGHNSPLHFGNGTRLTVT.

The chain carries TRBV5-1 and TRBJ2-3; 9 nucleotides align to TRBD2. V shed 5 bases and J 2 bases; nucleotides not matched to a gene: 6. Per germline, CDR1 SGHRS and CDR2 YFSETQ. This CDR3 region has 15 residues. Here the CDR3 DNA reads TGCGCCAGCAGAAGGAGCGGGAGGCTCACAGATACGCAGTATTTT. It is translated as CASRRSGRLTDTQYF.

This chain's CDR3 is CASSAGGIAGGIQYF. DNA of the CDR3: TGTGCCAGCAGTGCCGGGGGCATCGCGGGGGGCATTCAGTACTTC. This chain uses TRBV6-2 or TRBV6-3 with TRBJ2-4; 8 bases are shared with TRBD2. The trim removed 5 bases at V and 9 bases at J, leaving 12 bases unmatched. This CDR3 has 15 residues. From germline, CDR1 is MNHEY and CDR2 SVGEGT.

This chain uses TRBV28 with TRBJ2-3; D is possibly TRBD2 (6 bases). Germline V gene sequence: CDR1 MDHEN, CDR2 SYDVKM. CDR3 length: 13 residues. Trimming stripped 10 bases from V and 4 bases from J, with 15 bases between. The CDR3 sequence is CATHSGFSDTQYF. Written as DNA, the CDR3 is TGTGCCACCCATAGCGGTTTTTCAGATACGCAGTATTTT. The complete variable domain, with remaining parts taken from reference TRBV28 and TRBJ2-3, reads DVKVTQSSRYLVKRTGEKVFLECVQDMDHENMFWYRQDPGLGLRLIYFSYDVKMKEKGDIPEGYSVSREKKERFSLILESASTNQTSMYLCATHSGFSDTQYFGPGTRLTVL.

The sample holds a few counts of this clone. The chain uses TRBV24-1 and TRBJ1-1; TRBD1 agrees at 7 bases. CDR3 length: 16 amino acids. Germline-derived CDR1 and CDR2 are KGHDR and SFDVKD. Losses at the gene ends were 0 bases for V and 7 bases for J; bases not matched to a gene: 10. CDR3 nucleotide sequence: TGTGCCACCAGTGATTTGCAAGCCGGAACAGGGGATGAAGCTTTCTTT. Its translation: CATSDLQAGTGDEAFF.

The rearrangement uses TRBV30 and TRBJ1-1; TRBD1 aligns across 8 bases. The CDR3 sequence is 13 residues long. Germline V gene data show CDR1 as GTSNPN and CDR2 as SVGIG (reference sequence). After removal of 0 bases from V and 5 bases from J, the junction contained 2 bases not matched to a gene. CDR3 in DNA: TGTGCCTGGAGTGTTACAGGGGGAACTGAAGCTTTCTTT. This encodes CAWSVTGGTEAFF.

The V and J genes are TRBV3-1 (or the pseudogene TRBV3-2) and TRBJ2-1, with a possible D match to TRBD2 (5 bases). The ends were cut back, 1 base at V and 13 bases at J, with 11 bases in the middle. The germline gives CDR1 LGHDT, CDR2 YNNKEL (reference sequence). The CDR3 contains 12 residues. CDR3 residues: CASSQVGLAQFF. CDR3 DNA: TGTGCCAGCAGCCAAGTGGGCCTAGCCCAGTTCTTC.

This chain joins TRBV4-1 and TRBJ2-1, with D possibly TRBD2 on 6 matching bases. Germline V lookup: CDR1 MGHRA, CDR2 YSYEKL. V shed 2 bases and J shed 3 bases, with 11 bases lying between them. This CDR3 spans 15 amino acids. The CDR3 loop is CASSQTSGLYNEQFF. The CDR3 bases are TGCGCCAGCAGCCAAACAAGCGGGCTCTACAATGAGCAGTTCTTC.

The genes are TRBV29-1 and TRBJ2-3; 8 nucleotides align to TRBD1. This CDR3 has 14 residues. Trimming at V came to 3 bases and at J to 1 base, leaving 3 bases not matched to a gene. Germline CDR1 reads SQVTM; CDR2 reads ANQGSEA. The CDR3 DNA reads TGCAGCGTTGACGACAGGGGAGGCACAGATACGCAGTATTTT. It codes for CSVDDRGGTDTQYF.

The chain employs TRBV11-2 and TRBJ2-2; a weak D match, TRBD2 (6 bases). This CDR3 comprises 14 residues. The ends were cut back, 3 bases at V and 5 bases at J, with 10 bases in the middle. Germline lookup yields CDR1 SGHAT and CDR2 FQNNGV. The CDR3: CASSFVGGTGELFF. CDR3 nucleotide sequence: TGTGCCAGCAGCTTTGTGGGGGGTACCGGGGAGCTGTTTTTT. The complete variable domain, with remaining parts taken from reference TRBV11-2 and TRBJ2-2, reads EAGVAQSPRYKIIEKRQSVAFWCNPISGHATLYWYQQILGQGPKLLIQFQNNGVVDDSQLPKDRFSAERLKGVDSTLKIQPAKLEDSAVYLCASSFVGGTGELFFGEGSRLTVL.

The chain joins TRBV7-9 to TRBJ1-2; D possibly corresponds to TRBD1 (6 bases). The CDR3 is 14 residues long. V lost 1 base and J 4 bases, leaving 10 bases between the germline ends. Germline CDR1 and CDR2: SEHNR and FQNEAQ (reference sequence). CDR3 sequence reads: CASSLDRVRYGYTF. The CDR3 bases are TGTGCCAGCAGCTTAGACAGGGTCCGCTATGGCTACACCTTC. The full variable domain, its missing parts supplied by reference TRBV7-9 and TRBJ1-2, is DTGVSQNPRHKITKRGQNVTFRCDPISEHNRLYWYRQTLGQGPEFLTYFQNEAQLEKSRLLSDRFSAERPKGSFSTLEIQRTEQGDSAMYLCASSLDRVRYGYTFGSGTRLTVV.

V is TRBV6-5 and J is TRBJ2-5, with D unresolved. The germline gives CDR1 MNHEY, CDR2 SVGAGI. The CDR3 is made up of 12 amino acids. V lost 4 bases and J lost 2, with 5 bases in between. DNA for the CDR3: TGTGCCAGCAGTTCCTATCAAGAGACCCAGTACTTC. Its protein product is CASSSYQETQYF.

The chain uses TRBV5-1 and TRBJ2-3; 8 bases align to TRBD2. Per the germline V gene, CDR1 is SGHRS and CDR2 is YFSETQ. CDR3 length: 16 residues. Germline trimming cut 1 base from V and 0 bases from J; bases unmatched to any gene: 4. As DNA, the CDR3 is TGCGCCAGCAGCTTGCTAGCGGGTACTAGCACAGATACGCAGTATTTT. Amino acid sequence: CASSLLAGTSTDTQYF.

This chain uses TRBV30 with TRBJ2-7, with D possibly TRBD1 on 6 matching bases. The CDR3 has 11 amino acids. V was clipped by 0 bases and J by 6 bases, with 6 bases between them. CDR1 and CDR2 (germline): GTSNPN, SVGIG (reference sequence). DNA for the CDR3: TGTGCCTGGAGTGTACAGGGCGAGCAGTACTTC. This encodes CAWSVQGEQYF.